This T cell receptor (beta chain) comes out of a study of blood T cell repertoires in COVID-19. At the level of the study: Acute and convalescent COVID-19 samples came from the United States, Italy and Spain. In each case, the material was cDNA or gDNA derived from T cells, B-cell-depleted T cells, or PBMCs.

Original analysis: Estimation of nucleated cell counts was performed using reference gene primer amplification. Method: immunoSEQ multiplex PCR; TCRdb's copy keeps in-frame clones and lacks some. D and trimming come from the DNA, and the V and J calls and clone size come from that table. The sample has over 200,000 clones; around 87% are singletons. The V gene end was trimmed by 5 bases and the J gene end by 4 bases; junction bases not matched to a gene: 8. This CDR3 is built from 14 residues. Germline assignment: CDR1 SEHNR and CDR2 FQNEAQ (reference sequence). The receptor was derived from a woman between 45 and 60 years old with acute or convalescent COVID-19. The V and J genes are TRBV7-9 and TRBJ2-7, with 7 bases that match TRBD1. Sequenced input: peripheral blood. The CDR3 nucleotides are TGTGCCAGCAGCCCCCGACAGGGTAGTTACGAGCAGTACTTC. This gives the protein CASSPRQGSYEQYF.